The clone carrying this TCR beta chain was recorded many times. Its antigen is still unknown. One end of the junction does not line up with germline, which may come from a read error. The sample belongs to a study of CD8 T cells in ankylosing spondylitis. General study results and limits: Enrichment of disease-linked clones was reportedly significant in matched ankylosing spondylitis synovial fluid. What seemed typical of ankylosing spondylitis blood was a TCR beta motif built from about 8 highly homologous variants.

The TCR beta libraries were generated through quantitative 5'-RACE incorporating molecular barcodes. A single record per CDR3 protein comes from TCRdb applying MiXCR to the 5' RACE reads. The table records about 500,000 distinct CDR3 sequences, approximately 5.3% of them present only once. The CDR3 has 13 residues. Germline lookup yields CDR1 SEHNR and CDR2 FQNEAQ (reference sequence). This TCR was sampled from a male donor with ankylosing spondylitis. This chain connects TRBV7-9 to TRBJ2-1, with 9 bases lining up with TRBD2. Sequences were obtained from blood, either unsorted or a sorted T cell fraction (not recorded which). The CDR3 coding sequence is TGTGCTAGCACGGCGGGGGGGCCCAGTGAGCAGTTCTTC. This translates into CASTAGGPSEQFF.